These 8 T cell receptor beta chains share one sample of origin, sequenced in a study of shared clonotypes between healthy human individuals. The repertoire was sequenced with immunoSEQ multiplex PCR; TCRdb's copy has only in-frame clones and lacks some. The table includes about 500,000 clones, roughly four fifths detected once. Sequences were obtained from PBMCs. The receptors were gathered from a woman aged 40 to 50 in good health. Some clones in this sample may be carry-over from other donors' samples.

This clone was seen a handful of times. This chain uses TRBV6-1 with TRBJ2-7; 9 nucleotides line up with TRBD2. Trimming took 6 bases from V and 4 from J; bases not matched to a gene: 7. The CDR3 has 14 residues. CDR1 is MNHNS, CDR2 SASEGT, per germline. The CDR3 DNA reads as TGTGCCAGCAGGCTAGGGACTAGCCAGTACGAGCAGTACTTC. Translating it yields CASRLGTSQYEQYF.

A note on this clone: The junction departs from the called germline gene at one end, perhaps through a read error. CDR3 amino acids: CASSQPGTPITEAFF. For the CDR3, the DNA is TGTGCCAGCAGCCAGCCTGGGACTCCGATCACTGAAGCTTTCTTT. The gene calls are TRBV4-1 and TRBJ1-1; D may be TRBD1 (5 bases). There are 15 residues in the CDR3. Germline V gene data show CDR1 as MGHRA and CDR2 as YSYEKL.

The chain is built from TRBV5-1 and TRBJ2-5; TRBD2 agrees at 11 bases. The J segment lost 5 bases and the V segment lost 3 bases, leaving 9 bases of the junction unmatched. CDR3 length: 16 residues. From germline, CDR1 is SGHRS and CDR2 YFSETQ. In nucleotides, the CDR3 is TGCGCCAGCAGCTCAAAACTAGCGGGAGTTTCGGAGACCCAGTACTTC. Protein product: CASSSKLAGVSETQYF.

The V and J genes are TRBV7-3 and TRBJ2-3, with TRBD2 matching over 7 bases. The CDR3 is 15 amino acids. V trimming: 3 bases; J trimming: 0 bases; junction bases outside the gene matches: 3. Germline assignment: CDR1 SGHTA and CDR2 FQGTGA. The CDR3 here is CASSFGGSSTDTQYF. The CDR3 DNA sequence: TGTGCCAGCAGCTTCGGGGGGTCTAGCACAGATACGCAGTATTTT. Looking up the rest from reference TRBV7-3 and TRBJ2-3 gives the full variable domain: GAGVSQTPSNKVTEKGKYVELRCDPISGHTALYWYRQSLGQGPEFLIYFQGTGAADDSGLPNDRFFAVRPEGSVSTLKIQRTERGDSAVYLCASSFGGSSTDTQYFGPGTRLTVL.

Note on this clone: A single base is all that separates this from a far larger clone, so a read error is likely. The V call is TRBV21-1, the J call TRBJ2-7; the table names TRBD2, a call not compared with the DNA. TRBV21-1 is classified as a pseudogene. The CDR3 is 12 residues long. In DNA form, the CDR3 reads TGTGCCAGCAGCCCAAACGTTCACGGGCAGTACTTC. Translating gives CASSPNVHGQYF.

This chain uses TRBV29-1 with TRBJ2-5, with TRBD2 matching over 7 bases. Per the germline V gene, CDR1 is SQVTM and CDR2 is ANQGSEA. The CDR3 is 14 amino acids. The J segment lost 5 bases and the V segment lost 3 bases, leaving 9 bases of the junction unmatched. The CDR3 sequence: CSVDLGLGLETQYF. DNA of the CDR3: TGCAGCGTTGATCTAGGACTAGGTCTGGAGACCCAGTACTTC.

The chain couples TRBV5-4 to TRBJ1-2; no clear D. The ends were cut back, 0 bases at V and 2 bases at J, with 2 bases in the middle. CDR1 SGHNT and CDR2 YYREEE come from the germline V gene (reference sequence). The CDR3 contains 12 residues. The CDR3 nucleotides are TGTGCCAGCAGCTTGGAGAACTATGGCTACACCTTC. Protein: CASSLENYGYTF. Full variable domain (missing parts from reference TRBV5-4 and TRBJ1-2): ETGVTQSPTHLIKTRGQQVTLRCSSQSGHNTVSWYQQALGQGPQFIFQYYREEENGRGNFPPRFSGLQFPNYSSELNVNALELDDSALYLCASSLENYGYTFGSGTRLTVV.

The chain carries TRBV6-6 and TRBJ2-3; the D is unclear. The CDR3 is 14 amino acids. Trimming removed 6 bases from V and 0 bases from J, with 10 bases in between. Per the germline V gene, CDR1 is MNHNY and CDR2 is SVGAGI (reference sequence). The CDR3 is CASRTTSSTDTQYF. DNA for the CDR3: TGTGCCAGCAGAACGACATCTAGCACAGATACGCAGTATTTT.